What follows are 25 T cell receptor beta chains derived from one specimen sequenced in a study of T cells in Graves' hyperthyroidism and ophthalmopathy. Template material for amplifying TCR beta CDR3 regions consisted of RNA transcripts. HTBI primers drove first-round RT-PCR of the TCR CDR3. TCRdb ran MiXCR on the multiplex PCR reads and lists one entry per CDR3 protein. Found here are roughly 520,000 distinct CDR3 sequences, approximately 25% of them singletons; the top ten hold about 11%. Specimen: blood. The origin of the receptors is a woman younger than 45 with Graves' ophthalmopathy.

The V and J genes are TRBV7-2 and TRBJ1-1; the D is unclear. The CDR3 length is 14 residues. The V gene lost 1 base and the J gene lost 8 bases, with 14 bases spanning the gap. Germline assignment: CDR1 SGHTA and CDR2 FQGNSA. For the CDR3, the DNA is TGTGCCAGCAGCTTAGTGGTGGGAGGCGACGAAGCTTTCTTT. It encodes CASSLVVGGDEAFF. Drawing the rest from reference TRBV7-2 and TRBJ1-1, the complete variable domain is GAGVSQSPSNKVTEKGKDVELRCDPISGHTALYWYRQSLGQGLEFLIYFQGNSAPDKSGLPSDRFSAERTGGSVSTLTIQRTQQEDSAVYLCASSLVVGGDEAFFGQGTRLTVV.

The V and J genes are TRBV2 and TRBJ2-7; 9 nucleotides match TRBD2. Looked up from germline, CDR1 is SNHLY and CDR2 is FYNNEI. The J segment lost 3 bases and the V segment lost 11 bases, leaving 11 bases of the junction unmatched. The CDR3 is made up of 14 amino acids. In DNA form, the CDR3 reads TGTGCCCTGCGGGGAGCGGGAGGATTCTACGAGCAGTACTTC. Its translation: CALRGAGGFYEQYF.

This clonotype was detected only a few times. This chain connects TRBV4-2 to TRBJ1-2; D remains unclear. The V end lost 0 bases, the J end lost 0 bases, and 8 bases lay between the germline ends. Looked up from germline, CDR1 is LGHNA and CDR2 is YNFKEQ. CDR3 length: 15 amino acids. The CDR3, as DNA: TGTGCCAGCAGCCAAGAGGGCACTTCTAACTATGGCTACACCTTC. Amino acid sequence: CASSQEGTSNYGYTF.

This clonotype was counted only a few times. The chain carries TRBV14 and TRBJ2-5, with D maybe TRBD2 (6 bases). This CDR3 has 18 amino acids. Germline CDR1 SGHDN, CDR2 FVKESK. V lost 7 bases, J lost 3 bases, and 27 bases lay in between. Here the CDR3 reads CASNPGKALRGIEETQYF. DNA of the CDR3: TGTGCCAGCAACCCCGGGAAGGCCCTCCGGGGGATCGAAGAGACCCAGTACTTC.

This clonotype showed up many times. V and J are TRBV6-1 and TRBJ1-2; no reliable D call. V was pared by 2 bases and J by 4 bases, with 11 bases between. Germline loops: CDR1 MNHNS, CDR2 SASEGT. The CDR3 has 14 residues. In DNA, the CDR3 is TGTGCCAGCAGTGAATCGGAGGTTGGCTATGGCTACACCTTC. Translation: CASSESEVGYGYTF.

This clonotype was seen more than once but under ten times. The chain joins TRBV18 to TRBJ1-1; a possible D gene is TRBD1 (6 bases). CDR3 length: 17 residues. V was pared by 3 bases and J by 1 base, with 18 bases between. The V gene's germline CDR1 is KGHSH and CDR2 LQKENI. For the CDR3, the DNA is TGTGCCAGCTCACCCTTTTTACAGGGACCCACGAACACTGAAGCTTTCTTT. As protein: CASSPFLQGPTNTEAFF.

This clonotype was seen ten or more times. The chain couples TRBV6-1 to TRBJ2-5, with D perhaps assigned TRBD1 or TRBD2 (5 bases each). The CDR3 consists of 15 residues. Per the germline V gene, CDR1 is MNHNS and CDR2 is SASEGT. V was pared by 6 bases and J by 5 bases, with 19 bases between. The CDR3 region is CASSPRTLKGETQYF. Written as DNA, the CDR3 is TGTGCCAGCAGCCCCCGGACTCTCAAGGGGGAGACCCAGTACTTC.

CDR3 sequence: CATAAGGLETQYF. DNA of the CDR3: TGTGCCACCGCGGCGGGAGGGTTAGAGACCCAGTACTTC. The chain is built from TRBV6-1 and TRBJ2-5; TRBD2 matches at 9 bases. J was trimmed by 4 bases and V by 10 bases; bases with no gene match: 7. Germline CDR1 is MNHNS and CDR2 is SASEGT. There are 13 residues in the CDR3.

This clonotype was counted between two and nine times. The rearrangement links TRBV12-3 or TRBV12-4 to TRBJ1-1; a weak D match, TRBD1 (5 bases). The V end was cut by 4 bases, the J end by 5 bases, with 14 bases between. There are 14 residues in the CDR3. The CDR3 here is CASSWAGPETEAFF. Written as DNA, the CDR3 is TGTGCCAGCAGTTGGGCAGGGCCAGAGACTGAAGCTTTCTTT.

The J gene is TRBJ2-7, the V gene TRBV6-1; the match to TRBD1 covers 12 bases. After removal of 8 bases from V and 5 bases from J, the junction contained 7 bases not matched to a gene. This CDR3 comprises 14 residues. Germline V gives CDR1 MNHNS, CDR2 SASEGT. The CDR3 is CASVPGQGAHEQYF. For the CDR3, the DNA is TGTGCCAGCGTACCGGGACAGGGGGCACACGAGCAGTACTTC.

The sample holds many counts of this clonotype. The CDR3 spells CASSLVGPVETQYF. DNA for the CDR3: TGTGCCAGCAGCTTAGTTGGGCCAGTCGAGACCCAGTACTTC. This chain links TRBV3-1 with TRBJ2-5; D is undetermined. The germline gives CDR1 LGHDT, CDR2 YNNKEL (reference sequence). The CDR3 is 14 residues long. V dropped 5 bases and J dropped 5 bases, with 15 bases sitting between them.

This clonotype was recorded a few times. The CDR3 loop is CASSEGPGPEAFF. The CDR3 bases are TGTGCCAGCAGTGAAGGTCCCGGTCCTGAAGCTTTCTTT. The chain combines TRBV6-1 with TRBJ1-1; the D is unclear. With 1 base removed from V and 6 bases from J, the gap between germline ends came to 9 bases. The germline CDR1 and CDR2 sequences are MNHNS and SASEGT. The CDR3 extends over 13 amino acids.

On this clonotype: A much larger clone sits a single nucleotide away, making a read error possible. The CDR3 DNA reads as TGTGCCAGCACAGGGGCCTATGGCTACACCTTC. Its translation: CASTGAYGYTF. V is TRBV18 and J is TRBJ1-2, with 7 bases matching TRBD1. Germline CDR1 KGHSH, CDR2 LQKENI. CDR3 length: 11 amino acids. Germline trimming cut 8 bases from V and 4 bases from J; bases unmatched to any gene: 1.

This clonotype was observed many times. V is TRBV6-1 and J is TRBJ1-1; D remains ambiguous. V was clipped by 6 bases and J by 0 bases, with 11 bases between them. The CDR3 is 14 residues long. Germline-derived CDR1 and CDR2 are MNHNS and SASEGT. In nucleotides, the CDR3 is TGTGCCAGCAGCCTTCAGAGACTGAACACTGAAGCTTTCTTT. This sequence encodes CASSLQRLNTEAFF.

The chain links TRBV6-1 to TRBJ2-2, with unresolved D. The CDR3 extends over 14 amino acids. Looked up from germline, CDR1 is MNHNS and CDR2 is SASEGT. V dropped 3 bases and J dropped 3 bases, with 8 bases sitting between them. The CDR3 is CASSEWVYTGELFF. CDR3 nucleotides: TGTGCCAGCAGTGAGTGGGTGTACACCGGGGAGCTGTTTTTT.

This chain links TRBV12-3 or TRBV12-4 with TRBJ2-7; D is unclear. V was clipped by 4 bases and J by 5 bases, with 12 bases between them. This CDR3 is built from 13 residues. The CDR3 here is CASSSGTKHEQYF. Written as DNA, the CDR3 is TGTGCCAGCAGTTCCGGAACGAAACACGAGCAGTACTTC.

This clonotype was seen at least ten times. CDR3 DNA: TGTGCCAGCACCATAACTCAGACAGTTAACACTGAAGCTTTCTTT. This codes for CASTITQTVNTEAFF. The chain recombines TRBV12-3 or TRBV12-4 with TRBJ1-1; weak D call: TRBD1 (5 bases). V gave up 7 bases and J gave up 2 bases, with 17 bases separating them. CDR3 length: 15 residues.

This clonotype was detected ten times or more. V gene TRBV28 combines with J gene TRBJ2-5, with 10 bases identical to TRBD2. CDR1 is MDHEN and CDR2 is SYDVKM in the germline V gene. The CDR3 runs 16 residues. The ends lost 5 bases at V and 4 bases at J; junction bases unmatched: 10. The CDR3 sequence: CASSPNSGGPRETQYF. The CDR3 coding sequence is TGTGCCAGCAGTCCCAATAGCGGGGGGCCACGAGAGACCCAGTACTTC.

This clonotype showed up many times. The rearrangement links TRBV18 to TRBJ2-7; D is unclear. CDR3 length: 11 amino acids. Deletions cut 5 bases from V and 5 bases from J, with 7 bases between. Germline lookup yields CDR1 KGHSH and CDR2 LQKENI. This chain's CDR3 is CASSGDNEQYF. In DNA, the CDR3 is TGTGCCAGCTCAGGCGATAACGAGCAGTACTTC. Combining the CDR3 with reference TRBV18 and TRBJ2-7 gives the whole variable domain NAGVMQNPRHLVRRRGQEARLRCSPMKGHSHVYWYRQLPEEGLKFMVYLQKENIIDESGMPKERFSAEFPKEGPSILRIQQVVRGDSAAYFCASSGDNEQYFGPGTRLTVT.

V is TRBV10-3 and J is TRBJ2-5, with 11 bases identical to TRBD2. Germline V gives CDR1 ENHRY, CDR2 SYGVKD. Trimming cost V 0 bases and J 4 bases; bases outside gene matches: 13. This CDR3 comprises 19 residues. CDR3 coding DNA: TGTGCCATCAGTGAGTCTACCCCCGGGACTAGCGGAAGTCGAGAGACCCAGTACTTC. It is translated as CAISESTPGTSGSRETQYF.

V is TRBV11-2 and J is TRBJ2-4, with unresolved D. V was cut by 5 bases and J by 0 bases, with 11 bases left in between. CDR1 is SGHAT, CDR2 FQNNGV, per germline. The CDR3 extends over 15 amino acids. In DNA form, the CDR3 reads TGTGCCAGCAGCGGATCGACTTCAGCCAAAAACATTCAGTACTTC. Protein sequence: CASSGSTSAKNIQYF.

The V call is TRBV6-1, the J call TRBJ1-1; TRBD1 might be the D (5 bases). The CDR3 covers 14 residues. Germline-derived CDR1 and CDR2 are MNHNS and SASEGT. The V end was cut by 7 bases, the J end by 4 bases, with 16 bases between. This chain's CDR3 is CASIRDGTSTEAFF. In DNA, the CDR3 is TGTGCCAGCATACGGGACGGAACTTCCACTGAAGCTTTCTTT.

This clonotype was detected a few times. With a much larger clone just one base away, this may be a read error. Here the CDR3 omits its conserved ending phenylalanine or tryptophan, so a read error is the likely source. The V and J genes are TRBV28 and TRBJ1-5, with D possibly TRBD1 on 5 matching bases. The CDR3 is 12 amino acids. Germline V gene data show CDR1 as MDHEN and CDR2 as SYDVKM. V lost 4 bases, J lost 7 bases, and 8 bases lay in between. The CDR3 reads CASSSEGQPQHL. As DNA, the CDR3 is TGTGCCAGCAGTTCCGAGGGGCAGCCCCAGCATCTT.

The gene calls are TRBV12-3 or TRBV12-4 and TRBJ1-2; unclear D gene. V lost 6 bases, J lost 2 bases, and 13 bases lay in between. The CDR3 consists of 14 residues. CDR3 amino acids: CASRSGMGNYGYTF. The CDR3 nucleotides read TGTGCCAGCAGGTCCGGTATGGGGAACTATGGCTACACCTTC.

The V call is TRBV11-1, the J call TRBJ2-3; 8 nucleotides line up with TRBD2. Germline V gene data show CDR1 as SGHAT and CDR2 as FQDESV (reference sequence). Germline trimming cut 4 bases from V and 3 bases from J; bases unmatched to any gene: 15. The CDR3 is 18 amino acids. The CDR3 DNA is TGTGCCAGCAGCTCTCCCCCCGGGGGGGCGGGGGCTACAGATACGCAGTATTTT. It yields the protein CASSSPPGGAGATDTQYF.